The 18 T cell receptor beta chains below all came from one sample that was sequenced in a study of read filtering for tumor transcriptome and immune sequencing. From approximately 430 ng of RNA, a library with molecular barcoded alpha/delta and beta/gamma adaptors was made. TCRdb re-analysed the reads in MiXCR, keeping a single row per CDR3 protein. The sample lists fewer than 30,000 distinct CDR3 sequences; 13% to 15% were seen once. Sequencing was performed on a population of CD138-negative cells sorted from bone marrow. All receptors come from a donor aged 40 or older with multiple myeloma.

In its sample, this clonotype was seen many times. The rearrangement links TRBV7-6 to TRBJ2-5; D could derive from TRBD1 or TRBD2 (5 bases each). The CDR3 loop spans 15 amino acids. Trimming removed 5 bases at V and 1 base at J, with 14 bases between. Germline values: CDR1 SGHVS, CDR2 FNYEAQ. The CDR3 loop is CASSLGPTPQETQYF. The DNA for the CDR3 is TGTGCCAGCAGCCTGGGACCGACCCCCCAAGAGACCCAGTACTTC.

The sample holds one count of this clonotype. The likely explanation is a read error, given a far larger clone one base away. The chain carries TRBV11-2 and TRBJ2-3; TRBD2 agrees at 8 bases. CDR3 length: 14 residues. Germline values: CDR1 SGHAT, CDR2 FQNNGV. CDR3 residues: CAGSLIGRADTQYF. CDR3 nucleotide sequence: TGTGCCGGCAGCTTAATCGGGAGGGCCGATACGCAGTATTTT.

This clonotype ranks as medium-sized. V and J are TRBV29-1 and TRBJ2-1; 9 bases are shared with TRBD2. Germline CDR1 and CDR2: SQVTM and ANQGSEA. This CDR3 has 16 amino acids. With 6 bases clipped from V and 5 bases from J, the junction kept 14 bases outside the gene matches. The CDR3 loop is CSVTLGASGDNNEQFF. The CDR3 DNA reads TGCAGCGTCACCCTGGGGGCTAGCGGGGATAACAATGAGCAGTTCTTC.

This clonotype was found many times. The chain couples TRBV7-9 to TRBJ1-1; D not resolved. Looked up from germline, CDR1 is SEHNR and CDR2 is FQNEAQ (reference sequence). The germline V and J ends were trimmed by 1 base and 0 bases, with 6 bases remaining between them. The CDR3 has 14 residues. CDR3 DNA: TGTGCCAGCAGCTTAGAAGAAATGAACACTGAAGCTTTCTTT. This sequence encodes CASSLEEMNTEAFF.

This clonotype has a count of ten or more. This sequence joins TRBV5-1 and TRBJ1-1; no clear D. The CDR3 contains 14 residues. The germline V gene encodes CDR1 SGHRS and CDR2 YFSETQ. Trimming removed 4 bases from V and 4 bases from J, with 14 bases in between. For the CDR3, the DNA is TGCGCCAGCAGCCCCGGGCACGGGTTCACTGAAGCTTTCTTT. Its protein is CASSPGHGFTEAFF.

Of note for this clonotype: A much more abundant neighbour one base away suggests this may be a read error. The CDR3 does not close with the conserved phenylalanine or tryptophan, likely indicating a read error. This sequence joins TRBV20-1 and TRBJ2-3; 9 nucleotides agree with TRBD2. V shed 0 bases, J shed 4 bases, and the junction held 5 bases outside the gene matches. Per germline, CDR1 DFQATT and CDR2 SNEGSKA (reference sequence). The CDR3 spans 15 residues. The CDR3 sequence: CSARDGSGRSDTQYS. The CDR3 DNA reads TGCAGTGCTAGAGATGGAAGCGGGAGGTCAGATACGCAGTATTCT.

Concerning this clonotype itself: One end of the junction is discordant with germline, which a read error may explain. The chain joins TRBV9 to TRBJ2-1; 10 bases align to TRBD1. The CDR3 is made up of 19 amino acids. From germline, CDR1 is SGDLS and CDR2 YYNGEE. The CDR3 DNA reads TGTGCCAGCAGCGCTCCGGGACAGGGGACCGGGAGGGCCAGGAATGAACAGTTCTTC. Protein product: CASSAPGQGTGRARNEQFF.

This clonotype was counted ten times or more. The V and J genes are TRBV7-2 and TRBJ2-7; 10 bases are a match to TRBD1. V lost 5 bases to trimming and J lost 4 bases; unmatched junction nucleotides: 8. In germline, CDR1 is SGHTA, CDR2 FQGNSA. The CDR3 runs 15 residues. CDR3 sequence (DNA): TGTGCCAGCAGCCCCAGACAGGGGGCGCGGTACGAGCAGTACTTC. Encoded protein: CASSPRQGARYEQYF.

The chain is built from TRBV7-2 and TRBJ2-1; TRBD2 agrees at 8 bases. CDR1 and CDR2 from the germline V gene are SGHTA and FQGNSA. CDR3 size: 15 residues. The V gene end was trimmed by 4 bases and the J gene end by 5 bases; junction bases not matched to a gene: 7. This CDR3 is CASSSGLAGNNEQFF. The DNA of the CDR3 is TGTGCCAGCAGCTCAGGACTAGCTGGAAACAATGAGCAGTTCTTC.

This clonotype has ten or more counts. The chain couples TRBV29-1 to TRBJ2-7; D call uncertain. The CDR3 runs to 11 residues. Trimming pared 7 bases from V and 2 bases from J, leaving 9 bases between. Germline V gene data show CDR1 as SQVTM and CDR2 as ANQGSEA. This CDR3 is CSAGNTYEQYF. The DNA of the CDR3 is TGCAGCGCCGGAAATACCTACGAGCAGTACTTC.

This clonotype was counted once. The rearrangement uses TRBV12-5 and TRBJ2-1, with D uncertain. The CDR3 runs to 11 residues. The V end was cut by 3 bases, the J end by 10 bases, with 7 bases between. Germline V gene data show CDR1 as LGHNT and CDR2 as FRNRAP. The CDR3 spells CASGLLKEQFF. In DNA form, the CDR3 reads TGTGCTAGTGGTTTACTCAAGGAGCAGTTCTTC.

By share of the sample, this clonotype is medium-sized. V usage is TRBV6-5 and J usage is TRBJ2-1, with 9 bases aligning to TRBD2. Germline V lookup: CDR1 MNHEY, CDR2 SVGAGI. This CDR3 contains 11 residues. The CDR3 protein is CAASGNNEQFF. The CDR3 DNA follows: TGTGCGGCTAGCGGGAACAATGAGCAGTTCTTC.

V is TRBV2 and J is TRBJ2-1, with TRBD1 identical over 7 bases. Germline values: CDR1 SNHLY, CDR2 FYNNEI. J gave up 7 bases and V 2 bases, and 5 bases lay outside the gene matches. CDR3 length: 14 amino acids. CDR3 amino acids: CASSEIRGLNEQFF. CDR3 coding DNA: TGTGCCAGCAGTGAAATTAGGGGGCTGAATGAGCAGTTCTTC.

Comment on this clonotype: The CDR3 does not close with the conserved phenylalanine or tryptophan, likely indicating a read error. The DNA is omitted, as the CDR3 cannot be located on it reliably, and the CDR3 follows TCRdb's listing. The CDR3 here is CASRTRNSYNEQLS. The genes are TRBV5-1 and TRBJ2-1; the table gives TRBD2 as D, unverified against the DNA. Germline loops: CDR1 SGHRS, CDR2 YFSETQ. The CDR3 length is 14 residues, termini included.

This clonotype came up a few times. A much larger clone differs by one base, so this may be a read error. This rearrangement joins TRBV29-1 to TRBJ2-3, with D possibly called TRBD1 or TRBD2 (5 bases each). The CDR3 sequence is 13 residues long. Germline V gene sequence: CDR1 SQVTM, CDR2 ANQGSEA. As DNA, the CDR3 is TGCAGCGTCCGGGACGCCAGCACAGATATGCAGTATTTT. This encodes CSVRDASTDMQYF.

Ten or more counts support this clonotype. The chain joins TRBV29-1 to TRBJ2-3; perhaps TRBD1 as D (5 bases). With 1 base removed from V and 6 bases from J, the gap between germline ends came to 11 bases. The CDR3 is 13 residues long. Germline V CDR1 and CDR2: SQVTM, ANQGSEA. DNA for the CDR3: TGCAGCGTTGAAGGTCATAGGGGTGATACGCAGTATTTT. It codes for CSVEGHRGDTQYF.

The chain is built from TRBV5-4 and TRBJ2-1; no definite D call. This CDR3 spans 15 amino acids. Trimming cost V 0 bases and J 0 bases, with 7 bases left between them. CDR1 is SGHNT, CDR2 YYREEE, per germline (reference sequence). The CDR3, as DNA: TGTGCCAGCAGCTTGGCCCGGGCCTCCTACAATGAGCAGTTCTTC. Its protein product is CASSLARASYNEQFF.

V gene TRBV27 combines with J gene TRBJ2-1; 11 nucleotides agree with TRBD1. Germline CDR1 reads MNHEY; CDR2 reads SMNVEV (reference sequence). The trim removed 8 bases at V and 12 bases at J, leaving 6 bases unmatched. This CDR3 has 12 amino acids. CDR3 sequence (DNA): TGTGCCAGCGGACAGGGGGCACGGGGGCAGTTCTTC. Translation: CASGQGARGQFF.